These 13 T cell receptor beta chains were all obtained from the same sample, sequenced in a study of T-cell reconstitution after alpha-beta-depleted transplantation in children. It was with unique molecular identifiers that the TCRbeta library was prepared. Using its own MiXCR run on the PCR reads, TCRdb lists one record per CDR3 protein. Found here are some 840,000 distinct CDR3 sequences, roughly 16% of them singletons; the top ten hold around 4.5%. The source material was PBMCs, mostly from graft donor cells, sampled 360 days after TCRalphabeta/CD19-depleted stem cell transplant. Source of these receptors: a male patient under 18 who had a stem cell transplant for acute lymphoblastic leukemia, so the T cells may come from the graft donor.

This clonotype was recorded at least ten times. The J gene is TRBJ2-2, the V gene TRBV6-4, with a tentative D call TRBD2 (5 bases). The CDR3 runs to 21 residues. Germline CDR1 reads MRHNA; CDR2 reads SNTAGT. V lost 7 bases, J lost 2 bases, and 32 bases lay in between. CDR3 nucleotide sequence: TGTGCCAGCACCCTTTACTCCCCACTAGTTCGGTTAACTCTAAACACCGGGGAGCTGTTTTTT. The encoded protein is CASTLYSPLVRLTLNTGELFF.

The chain carries TRBV3-1 and TRBJ2-7, with a tentative D call TRBD1 (6 bases). The CDR3 has 16 residues. V lost 4 bases and J 4 bases, leaving 20 bases between the germline ends. Germline V gene sequence: CDR1 LGHDT, CDR2 YNNKEL (reference sequence). CDR3 sequence (DNA): TGTGCCAGCAGCCCCACCCACACAGGGAACGGTTACGAGCAGTACTTC. Amino acids: CASSPTHTGNGYEQYF.

Only a few counts were recorded for this clonotype. The chain links TRBV4-1 to TRBJ2-3; TRBD2 matches 7 bases. Germline-derived CDR1 and CDR2 are MGHRA and YSYEKL. The CDR3 is 17 residues long. The V segment lost 1 base and the J segment 6 bases; nucleotides outside the gene matches: 13. The CDR3, as DNA: TGCGCCAGCAGCCAAGTGAGAGCGGGAAAGAGATACGATACGCAGTATTTT. Residues: CASSQVRAGKRYDTQYF.

The genes are TRBV4-1 and TRBJ2-5; D is perhaps TRBD2 (5 bases). Trimming took 1 base from V and 2 from J, leaving 11 bases between them. The V gene's germline CDR1 is MGHRA and CDR2 YSYEKL. The CDR3 covers 15 residues. The CDR3 sequence is CASSQGLAMQETQYF. The CDR3 coding sequence is TGCGCCAGCAGCCAAGGGCTAGCTATGCAAGAGACCCAGTACTTC.

This clonotype was seen a handful of times. This chain connects TRBV5-1 to TRBJ2-5; 12 nucleotides align to TRBD2. V was pared by 4 bases and J by 0 bases, with 1 base of the junction left unmatched. Germline V CDR1 and CDR2: SGHRS, YFSETQ. The length of the CDR3 is 15 residues. The CDR3 bases are TGCGCCAGCAGCAGACTAGCGGGAGACCAAGAGACCCAGTACTTC. It specifies CASSRLAGDQETQYF.

The V and J genes are TRBV7-3 and TRBJ2-1; TRBD2 aligns across 7 bases. This CDR3 contains 15 residues. From germline, CDR1 is SGHTA and CDR2 FQGTGA. After removal of 2 bases from V and 9 bases from J, the junction contained 10 bases not matched to a gene. CDR3 bases: TGTGCCAGCAGCTTAGTGGGAGGGCCTAGAAGTGAGCAGTTCTTC. It encodes CASSLVGGPRSEQFF.

The V and J genes are TRBV24-1 and TRBJ2-7, with D perhaps matching TRBD1 (6 bases). The length of the CDR3 is 12 residues. Between the trimmed V and J ends, which lost 2 bases and 5 bases, there was a span of 6 bases. Germline V gives CDR1 KGHDR, CDR2 SFDVKD. This CDR3 is CATSDSGDEQYF. CDR3 nucleotides: TGTGCCACCAGTGATTCAGGGGACGAGCAGTACTTC.

The CDR3 reads CASSSTGPGEQYF. CDR3 DNA sequence: TGTGCCAGCAGCTCAACCGGGCCGGGCGAGCAGTACTTC. The chain uses TRBV7-3 and TRBJ2-7; D gene ambiguous. V was pared by 4 bases and J by 6 bases, with 13 bases between. The CDR3 totals 13 residues. In germline, CDR1 is SGHTA, CDR2 FQGTGA.

The rearrangement uses TRBV6-1 and TRBJ1-2, with D maybe TRBD1 (5 bases). This CDR3 has 14 amino acids. Germline lookup yields CDR1 MNHNS and CDR2 SASEGT. V lost 8 bases to trimming and J lost 9 bases, with 22 bases between them. CDR3 DNA sequence: TGTGCCAGCCGTCCATCGGGCAGGGAATGGCGCTACACCTTC. Translation: CASRPSGREWRYTF.

The rearrangement uses TRBV7-9 and TRBJ2-5; 8 bases line up with TRBD2. The V segment lost 2 bases and the J segment 0 bases; nucleotides outside the gene matches: 2. The CDR3 is made up of 15 amino acids. CDR1 is SEHNR, CDR2 FQNEAQ, per germline (reference sequence). The CDR3 DNA sequence: TGTGCCAGCAGCTTAACTAGCGGCAACCAAGAGACCCAGTACTTC. Its protein product is CASSLTSGNQETQYF.

The count of this clonotype is one. J is TRBJ2-5 and V is TRBV5-6, with unresolved D. Trimming left V 0 bases short and J 2 bases short, with 8 bases between. This CDR3 has 14 amino acids. The V gene's germline CDR1 is SGHDT and CDR2 YYEEEE. This chain's CDR3 is CASSLETLQETQYF. The CDR3 DNA sequence: TGTGCCAGCAGCTTGGAGACGCTACAAGAGACCCAGTACTTC.

This clonotype was counted between two and nine times. The chain employs TRBV15 and TRBJ2-6; TRBD1 might be the D (6 bases). Trimming pared 2 bases from V and 2 bases from J, leaving 10 bases between. The CDR3 loop spans 16 amino acids. Per germline, CDR1 LNHNV and CDR2 YYDKDF (reference sequence). The CDR3 nucleotides are TGTGCCACCAGCAGACTAGACAGGACTGGGGCCAACGTCCTGACTTTC. Its protein is CATSRLDRTGANVLTF.

The chain couples TRBV7-3 to TRBJ2-7, with 7 bases matching TRBD1. CDR3 length: 13 residues. After removal of 4 bases from V and 6 bases from J, the junction contained 6 bases not matched to a gene. The germline V gene has CDR1 SGHTA and CDR2 FQGTGA. DNA for the CDR3: TGTGCCAGCAGCTGGACAGGCACCGCCGAGCAGTACTTC. It translates to CASSWTGTAEQYF.